This T cell receptor beta chain was sequenced during a study of blood T cell repertoires in COVID-19. Study-level background: Researchers got acute and convalescent COVID-19 samples from the United States, Italy and Spain.

CDR1 KGHSH and CDR2 LQKENI come from the germline V gene. The V and J ends lost 6 bases and 3 bases, in that order; junction bases with no gene match: 11. This CDR3 has 15 amino acids. This table comes from immunoSEQ multiplex PCR, and its TCRdb copy is limited to in-frame clones, with some not included. The sample carries more than 130,000 clones, under 85% recorded once. Sequenced: peripheral blood. This TCR derives from a human donor in a cohort sampled during active COVID-19. The chain employs TRBV18 and TRBJ2-7; the match to TRBD1 covers 7 bases. The CDR3 bases are TGTGCCAGCTCGCTACTCGGGACAGCAGGCTACGAGCAGTACTTC. Its protein product is CASSLLGTAGYEQYF.